One sample yielded the 15 T cell receptor beta chains listed below, sequenced in a study of type 1 and type 2 diabetes patients. Genomic DNA was the PCR template. Amplification of the beta chain CDR3 used 30 forward and 13 reverse multiplex primers. TCRdb re-called the multiplex PCR reads with MiXCR, one entry per CDR3 protein. There are approximately 260,000 distinct CDR3 sequences in the sample; more than 45% occur only once, and roughly an eighth lies in the top ten. The sample comprised peripheral blood mononuclear cells (PBMCs). All receptors come from a young man with type 2 diabetes.

The rearrangement links TRBV12-3 or TRBV12-4 to TRBJ1-4; weak D call: TRBD1 (6 bases). The CDR3 runs to 14 residues. V lost 7 bases to trimming and J lost 7 bases, with 16 bases between them. The CDR3 is CASKPQGVGEKLFF. CDR3 DNA sequence: TGTGCCAGCAAACCACAGGGTGTCGGTGAAAAACTGTTTTTT.

A note on this clonotype: A much bigger clone sits one base away, suggesting this may be a read error. This chain links TRBV2 with TRBJ2-7; 9 positions match TRBD1. This CDR3 has 14 residues. Per the germline V gene, CDR1 is SNHLY and CDR2 is FYNNEI. The CDR3, as DNA: TGTGCCAGCAGTGAATGGGACAGGGCCCACGAGCGGTACTTC. Translation: CASSEWDRAHERYF.

This clonotype has a single count. This chain joins TRBV6-6 and TRBJ2-1, with D possibly being TRBD2 (5 bases). The CDR3 is made up of 20 amino acids. Germline CDR1 MNHNY, CDR2 SVGAGI (reference sequence). Trimming removed 0 bases from V and 0 bases from J, with 21 bases in between. The CDR3, as DNA: TGTGCCAGCAGTTACTCGGGCGGGCCAGCATTGGTCAGCTCCTACAATGAGCAGTTCTTC. Encoded protein: CASSYSGGPALVSSYNEQFF.

The chain recombines TRBV20-1 with TRBJ2-1; 8 bases align to TRBD2. V was clipped by 2 bases and J by 5 bases; unmatched bases: 5. The CDR3 totals 14 residues. The germline V gene encodes CDR1 DFQATT and CDR2 SNEGSKA (reference sequence). The CDR3: CSARKSGSDNEQFF. The CDR3 DNA sequence: TGCAGTGCTAGAAAGAGCGGGAGTGACAATGAGCAGTTCTTC.

A word on this clonotype: A read error may account for a junction end that differs from germline. V is TRBV7-2 and J is TRBJ1-2, with 8 bases fitting TRBD1. Germline V gene sequence: CDR1 SGHTA, CDR2 FQGNSA. This CDR3 comprises 15 residues. The CDR3 DNA reads TGTGCCAGCAGCTTAGACGGACAGGGCCTAAGGGGCTACATCTTC. Its protein product is CASSLDGQGLRGYIF.

This clonotype came up a few times. The chain combines TRBV27 with TRBJ2-7; D is undetermined. V was clipped by 3 bases and J by 3 bases, with 9 bases between them. CDR1 MNHEY and CDR2 SMNVEV come from the germline V gene (reference sequence). There are 13 residues in the CDR3. DNA of the CDR3: TGTGCCAGCAGTTTGGTTGACGGCTACGAGCAGTACTTC. Translation: CASSLVDGYEQYF.

This clonotype was counted at least ten times. The V gene is TRBV20-1, the J gene TRBJ1-1, with D perhaps matching TRBD1 (5 bases). The V end lost 5 bases, the J end lost 3 bases, and 7 bases lay between the germline ends. The germline V gene has CDR1 DFQATT and CDR2 SNEGSKA (reference sequence). The CDR3 consists of 11 residues. The CDR3 nucleotides read TGCAGTGCTTACAGGTACACTGAAGCTTTCTTT. Translation: CSAYRYTEAFF.

J is TRBJ1-1 and V is TRBV24-1; D perhaps matches TRBD1 (6 bases). This CDR3 has 13 amino acids. Trimming took off 7 bases at V and 5 bases at J, with 13 bases between the two ends. Germline V gene sequence: CDR1 KGHDR, CDR2 SFDVKD. The CDR3 loop reads CATSRGQGTEAFF. CDR3 nucleotide sequence: TGTGCCACCAGCCGGGGGCAGGGTACTGAAGCTTTCTTT.

As for this clonotype: It may be a read error: a sequence one base away is much more abundant. The gene calls are TRBV15 and TRBJ2-1; 9 positions match TRBD1. CDR1 and CDR2 from the germline V gene are LNHNV and YYDKDF (reference sequence). The length of the CDR3 is 18 residues. For the CDR3, the DNA is TGTGCCACCAGCGGAGAGACCATACGGGGACAGGGCTACAATGAGCAGTTCTTC. Its protein is CATSGETIRGQGYNEQFF.

The J gene is TRBJ1-1, the V gene TRBV19; no reliable D call. Germline assignment: CDR1 LNHDA and CDR2 SQIVND (reference sequence). This CDR3 is 13 amino acids long. The V and J ends lost 3 bases and 0 bases respectively, with 5 bases between them. As DNA, the CDR3 is TGTGCCAGTAGTATCCGGGTGAACACTGAAGCTTTCTTT. Translation gives CASSIRVNTEAFF.

This rearrangement joins TRBV19 to TRBJ2-2; TRBD2 agrees at 13 bases. Germline lookup yields CDR1 LNHDA and CDR2 SQIVND (reference sequence). The CDR3 covers 16 residues. Trimming at V came to 6 bases and at J to 5 bases, leaving 6 bases not matched to a gene. Here the CDR3 reads CASSPGTSGTTGELFF. CDR3 DNA: TGTGCCAGTAGCCCCGGGACTAGCGGGACGACCGGGGAGCTGTTTTTT.

This clonotype was counted only a few times. V and J are TRBV2 and TRBJ2-7, with D possibly matching TRBD2 (5 bases). Trimming cost V 6 bases and J 4 bases, with 10 bases left between them. The CDR3 has 12 amino acids. Germline loops: CDR1 SNHLY, CDR2 FYNNEI. The CDR3 is CASSAGRYEQYF. CDR3 DNA: TGTGCCAGCAGCGCGGGTCGTTACGAGCAGTACTTC.

CDR3 sequence: CASSLEGGRRNEQYF. As DNA, the CDR3 is TGTGCCAGCAGCTTAGAAGGGGGGAGGAGGAACGAGCAGTACTTC. The chain combines TRBV7-2 with TRBJ2-7; either TRBD1 or TRBD2 may supply D (6 bases each). CDR1 and CDR2 from the germline V gene are SGHTA and FQGNSA. The CDR3 is 15 residues long. Trimming removed 1 base at V and 5 bases at J, with 15 bases between.

Many counts were recorded for this clonotype. The rearrangement links TRBV15 to TRBJ1-2, with TRBD1 matching 10 bases. Germline trimming cut 9 bases from V and 5 bases from J; bases unmatched to any gene: 6. Germline values: CDR1 LNHNV, CDR2 YYDKDF (reference sequence). The CDR3 sequence is 13 residues long. CDR3 protein: CATSGTGEYGYTF. The CDR3 DNA sequence: TGTGCCACATCCGGGACAGGGGAATATGGCTACACCTTC.

The gene calls are TRBV27 and TRBJ2-1; 8 nucleotides agree with TRBD1. The CDR3 extends over 15 amino acids. V was pared by 5 bases and J by 2 bases, with 5 bases of the junction left unmatched. Germline CDR1 is MNHEY and CDR2 is SMNVEV (reference sequence). The CDR3 loop reads CASSTRTGTYNEQFF. The CDR3, as DNA: TGTGCCAGCAGTACCAGGACAGGGACCTACAATGAGCAGTTCTTC.